These 18 T cell receptor beta chains originate from one sample sequenced in a study of a mutant IDH1 vaccine in newly diagnosed glioma. No antigen has been identified for these receptors. As to time point: week 11, during vaccination. Each vaccine dose was 300 ug of mutant IDH1 20-mer peptide, with topical imiquimod. Assay used: immunoSEQ multiplex PCR; TCRdb lists only in-frame clones, some missing. The sample contains tens of thousands of clones, approximately 80% of which appear only once. The sequenced sample was PBMCs, obtained from a glioma patient whose treatment included an IDH1 peptide vaccine. These receptors all come from a man in his fifties with glioma.

The rearrangement links TRBV10-3 to TRBJ2-3, with TRBD2 matching 16 bases. The V segment lost 4 bases and the J segment 4 bases; nucleotides outside the gene matches: 8. Germline CDR1 reads ENHRY; CDR2 reads SYGVKD. CDR3 length: 18 amino acids. CDR3 DNA sequence: TGTGCCATCAGTGCAAGCCCGGGACTAGCGGGAGGGGCAGATACGCAGTATTTT. This encodes CAISASPGLAGGADTQYF.

The chain carries TRBV7-8 and TRBJ2-7; 10 bases align to TRBD1. This CDR3 is built from 14 residues. Unmatched junction bases numbered 7, after V lost 5 bases and J lost 6 bases. Germline CDR1 reads SGHVS; CDR2 reads FQNEAQ. CDR3: CASSPGTGATEQYF. The CDR3 DNA reads TGTGCCAGCAGCCCCGGGACAGGGGCAACCGAGCAGTACTTC. The entire variable domain, with the rest obtained from reference TRBV7-8 and TRBJ2-7, is as follows: GAGVSQSPRYKVAKRGQDVALRCDPISGHVSLFWYQQALGQGPEFLTYFQNEAQLDKSGLPSDRFFAERPEGSVSTLKIQRTQQEDSAVYLCASSPGTGATEQYFGPGTRLTVT.

A few counts support this clone. The V call is TRBV19, the J call TRBJ1-1; tentatively, D is TRBD1 (5 bases). This CDR3 comprises 15 residues. Trimming stripped 3 bases from V and 0 bases from J, with 11 bases between. From germline, CDR1 is LNHDA and CDR2 SQIVND (reference sequence). The CDR3 DNA reads TGTGCCAGTAGTATTGGACGGGGGATGAACACTGAAGCTTTCTTT. Amino acid sequence: CASSIGRGMNTEAFF.

This clone was seen once. The chain links TRBV19 to TRBJ2-7, with 10 positions matching TRBD2. Germline CDR1 reads LNHDA; CDR2 reads SQIVND (reference sequence). After removal of 3 bases from V and 2 bases from J, the junction contained 10 bases not matched to a gene. This CDR3 is 17 amino acids long. In DNA, the CDR3 is TGTGCCAGTAGTATGATCCTAGCGGGAGCCCTCCCCTACGAGCAGTACTTC. Protein: CASSMILAGALPYEQYF.

Here the CDR3 reads CASSLGQYGYTF. CDR3 coding DNA: TGTGCCAGTAGCTTGGGACAGTATGGCTACACCTTC. This rearrangement joins TRBV19 to TRBJ1-2; 7 bases fit TRBD1. Germline V gene data show CDR1 as LNHDA and CDR2 as SQIVND (reference sequence). Unmatched junction bases numbered 3, after V lost 6 bases and J lost 5 bases. The CDR3 has 12 residues. The full variable domain, completed using reference TRBV19 and TRBJ1-2, is DGGITQSPKYLFRKEGQNVTLSCEQNLNHDAMYWYRQDPGQGLRLIYYSQIVNDFQKGDIAEGYSVSREKKESFPLTVTSAQKNPTAFYLCASSLGQYGYTFGSGTRLTVV.

On this clone: An end of the junction differs from the germline gene, which may be a read error. This chain joins TRBV7-7 and TRBJ2-1; D is undetermined. This CDR3 comprises 14 residues. CDR1 and CDR2 (germline): SSHAT, FNYEAQ (reference sequence). DNA for the CDR3: TGTGCTAGCAGCTTAGATCCCAGCGCGAATGAGCAGTTCTTC. Protein: CASSLDPSANEQFF. Variable domain in full (rest from reference TRBV7-7 and TRBJ2-1): GAGVSQSPRYKVTKRGQDVTLRCDPISSHATLYWYQQALGQGPEFLTYFNYEAQPDKSGLPSDRFSAERPEGSISTLTIQRTEQRDSAMYRCASSLDPSANEQFFGPGTRLTVL.

This chain connects TRBV2 to TRBJ1-1; 9 bases map to TRBD1. CDR3 length: 14 residues. V trimming: 6 bases; J trimming: 7 bases; junction bases outside the gene matches: 9. Per the germline V gene, CDR1 is SNHLY and CDR2 is FYNNEI. The CDR3 region has the DNA TGTGCCAGCAGATTGGGACAGGGTTTCTTTGAAGCTTTCTTT. Translation gives CASRLGQGFFEAFF.

This sequence joins TRBV20-1 and TRBJ2-3, with 7 bases that match TRBD2. The CDR3 is made up of 11 amino acids. V was pared by 4 bases and J by 6 bases, with 1 base of the junction left unmatched. Germline V lookup: CDR1 DFQATT, CDR2 SNEGSKA (reference sequence). CDR3 nucleotides: TGCAGTGCTAAGGGAGGGGATACGCAGTATTTT. Translation: CSAKGGDTQYF.

The chain combines TRBV29-1 with TRBJ2-5; no reliable D call. CDR3 length: 14 amino acids. In germline, CDR1 is SQVTM, CDR2 ANQGSEA. V was pared by 6 bases and J by 5 bases, with 19 bases between. The CDR3 nucleotides read TGCAGCGTCTCATCATTCCGGATGGAGGAGACCCAGTACTTC. This codes for CSVSSFRMEETQYF.

The DNA for the CDR3 is TGTGCCAGTAGTATCGGGGGGACGAATGAAAAACTGTTTTTT. It codes for CASSIGGTNEKLFF. The genes are TRBV19 and TRBJ1-4, with D perhaps matching TRBD1 (5 bases). Germline V lookup: CDR1 LNHDA, CDR2 SQIVND (reference sequence). This CDR3 is 14 amino acids long. Trimming left V 3 bases short and J 5 bases short, with 10 bases between.

This chain links TRBV2 with TRBJ2-1, with D maybe TRBD2 (5 bases). In germline, CDR1 is SNHLY, CDR2 FYNNEI. Deletions cut 8 bases from V and 6 bases from J, with 17 bases between. The CDR3 length is 14 residues. The CDR3 DNA is TGTGCCAGCCCCTTGGTTCCGGGAAGCAATGAGCAGTTCTTC. It is translated as CASPLVPGSNEQFF.

This clone was counted a single time. The chain links TRBV9 to TRBJ2-7; D gene ambiguous. This CDR3 comprises 14 residues. The V gene lost 1 base and the J gene lost 0 bases, with 8 bases spanning the gap. The V gene's germline CDR1 is SGDLS and CDR2 YYNGEE. The chain's CDR3 is CASSVMENSYEQYF. The CDR3 coding sequence is TGTGCCAGCAGCGTAATGGAAAACTCCTACGAGCAGTACTTC. The full variable domain, with the rest looked up from reference TRBV9 and TRBJ2-7, is DSGVTQTPKHLITATGQRVTLRCSPRSGDLSVYWYQQSLDQGLQFLIQYYNGEERAKGNILERFSAQQFPDLHSELNLSSLELGDSALYFCASSVMENSYEQYFGPGTRLTVT.

The genes are TRBV21-1 and TRBJ2-3; the DNA was not compared with TRBD2, the D call given in the table. TRBV21-1 is marked as a pseudogene. There are 14 residues in the CDR3. The CDR3 region is CASSPTSGADTQYF. The CDR3 nucleotides read TGTGCCAGCAGCCCGACTAGCGGGGCAGATACGCAGTATTTT.

The chain carries TRBV30 and TRBJ1-4; D is uncertain. Trimming pared 7 bases from V and 6 bases from J, leaving 6 bases between. The length of the CDR3 is 10 residues. Germline V lookup: CDR1 GTSNPN, CDR2 SVGIG (reference sequence). The CDR3 DNA reads TGTGCCTACTGGGATGAAAAACTGTTTTTT. Translation gives CAYWDEKLFF.

J is TRBJ2-2 and V is TRBV4-2; D perhaps matches TRBD2 (5 bases). The germline CDR1 and CDR2 sequences are LGHNA and YNFKEQ. Trimming stripped 4 bases from V and 2 bases from J, with 8 bases between. The CDR3 runs to 14 residues. The chain's CDR3 is CASSRRTNTGELFF. The CDR3 DNA is TGTGCCAGCAGCCGAAGGACTAACACCGGGGAGCTGTTTTTT.

This clone has a single count. The CDR3 loop reads CAISEAEYSNQPQHF. CDR3 nucleotide sequence: TGTGCCATCAGTGAAGCGGAATATAGCAATCAGCCCCAGCATTTT. This chain links TRBV10-3 with TRBJ1-5; D is uncertain. From germline, CDR1 is ENHRY and CDR2 SYGVKD. This CDR3 region has 15 residues. V was pared by 3 bases and J by 0 bases, with 9 bases between.

The DNA for the CDR3 is TGCGCCAGCAGCTTGGGCGTTACCGGCCACAATGAGCAGTTCTTC. This sequence encodes CASSLGVTGHNEQFF. The rearrangement uses TRBV5-1 and TRBJ2-1; D gene unclear. V lost 0 bases, J lost 5 bases, and 12 bases lay in between. The length of the CDR3 is 15 residues. The germline gives CDR1 SGHRS, CDR2 YFSETQ.

The chain employs TRBV27 and TRBJ2-5, with 7 bases aligning to TRBD2. The V segment lost 2 bases and the J segment 5 bases; nucleotides outside the gene matches: 5. The CDR3 has 14 residues. Germline V CDR1 and CDR2: MNHEY, SMNVEV (reference sequence). The CDR3 spells CASSLMGGSETQYF. In DNA form, the CDR3 reads TGTGCCAGCAGTTTAATGGGCGGGAGCGAGACCCAGTACTTC.